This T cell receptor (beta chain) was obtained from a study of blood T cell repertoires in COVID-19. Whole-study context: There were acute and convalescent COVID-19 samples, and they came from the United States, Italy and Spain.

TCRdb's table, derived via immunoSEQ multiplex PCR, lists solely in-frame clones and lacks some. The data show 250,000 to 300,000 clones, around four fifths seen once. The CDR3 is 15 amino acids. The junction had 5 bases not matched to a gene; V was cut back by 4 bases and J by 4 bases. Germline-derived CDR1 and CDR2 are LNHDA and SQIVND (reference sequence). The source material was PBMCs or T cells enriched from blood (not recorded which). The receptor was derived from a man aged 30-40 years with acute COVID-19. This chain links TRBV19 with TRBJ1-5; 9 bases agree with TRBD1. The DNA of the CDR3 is TGTGCCAGTAGTACACAGGGGGCGCCTAATCAGCCCCAGCATTTT. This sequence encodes CASSTQGAPNQPQHF.